This T cell receptor (beta chain) emerged from a study of identical twins. Findings and caveats of the study: Modelling approaches yielded underestimates of out-of-frame TCR alpha sharing between monozygotic twins. With abundant cord blood beta clonotypes, insertions were fewer; memory repertoires showed no such pattern.

There are a few counts of this clonotype. The target antigen is unknown. A universal primer site came from template switching; cDNA carried unique molecular identifiers. TCRdb passed the 5' RACE reads through MiXCR, listing each CDR3 protein once. The sample carries around 280,000 distinct CDR3 sequences, about 8.1% recorded once. The CDR3 spans 14 residues. The germline V gene encodes CDR1 WNHNN and CDR2 SYGVQD (reference sequence). Losses at the gene ends were 7 bases for V and 7 bases for J; bases not matched to a gene: 7. This sample was also put to use in a study of yellow fever vaccine responses in identical twins.

What was sequenced was memory (CD45RO+) T cells sorted from blood. This chain joins TRBV10-1 and TRBJ2-2; 9 bases are a match to TRBD1. The source is a woman aged 18 to 35 in good health. CDR3 sequence reads: CASTGTGRIGELFF. CDR3 in DNA: TGCGCCAGCACCGGGACAGGGCGTATCGGGGAGCTGTTTTTT.